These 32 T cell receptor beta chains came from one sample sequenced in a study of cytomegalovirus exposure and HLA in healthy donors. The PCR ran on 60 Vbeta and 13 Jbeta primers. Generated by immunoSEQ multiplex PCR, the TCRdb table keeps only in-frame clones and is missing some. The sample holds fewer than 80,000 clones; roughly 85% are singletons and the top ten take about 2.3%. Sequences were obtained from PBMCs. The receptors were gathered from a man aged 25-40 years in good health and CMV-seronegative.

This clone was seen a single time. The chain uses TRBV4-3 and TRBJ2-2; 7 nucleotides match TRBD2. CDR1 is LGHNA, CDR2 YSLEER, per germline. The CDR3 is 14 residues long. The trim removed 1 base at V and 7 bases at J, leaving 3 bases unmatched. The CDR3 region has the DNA TGCGCCAGCAGCCAAGGGGGAGGGAACGGGGAGCTGTTTTTT. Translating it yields CASSQGGGNGELFF.

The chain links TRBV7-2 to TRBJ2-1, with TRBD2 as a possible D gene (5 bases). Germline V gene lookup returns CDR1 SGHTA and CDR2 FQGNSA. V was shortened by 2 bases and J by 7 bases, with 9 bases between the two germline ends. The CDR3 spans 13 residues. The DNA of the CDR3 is TGTGCCAGCAGCTTAACTCGGGGAAATGAGCAGTTCTTC. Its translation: CASSLTRGNEQFF.

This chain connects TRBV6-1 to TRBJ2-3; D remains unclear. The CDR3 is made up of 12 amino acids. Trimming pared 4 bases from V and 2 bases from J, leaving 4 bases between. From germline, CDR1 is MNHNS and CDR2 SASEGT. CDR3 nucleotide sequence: TGTGCCAGCAGTGGGCCCACAGATACGCAGTATTTT. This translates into CASSGPTDTQYF.

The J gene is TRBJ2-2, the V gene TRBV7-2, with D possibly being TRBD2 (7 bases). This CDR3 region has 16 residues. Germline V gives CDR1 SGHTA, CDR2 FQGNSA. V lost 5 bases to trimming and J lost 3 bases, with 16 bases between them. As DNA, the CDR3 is TGTGCCAGCAGCACCCCCGCGGGGGCGGACACCGGGGAGCTGTTTTTT. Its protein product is CASSTPAGADTGELFF.

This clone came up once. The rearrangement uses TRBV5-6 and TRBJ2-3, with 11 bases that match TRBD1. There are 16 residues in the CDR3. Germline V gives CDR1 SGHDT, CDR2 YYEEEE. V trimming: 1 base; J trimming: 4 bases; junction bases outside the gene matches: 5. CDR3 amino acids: CASSLPGQGVSDTQYF. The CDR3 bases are TGTGCCAGCAGCTTGCCGGGACAGGGGGTGTCAGATACGCAGTATTTT.

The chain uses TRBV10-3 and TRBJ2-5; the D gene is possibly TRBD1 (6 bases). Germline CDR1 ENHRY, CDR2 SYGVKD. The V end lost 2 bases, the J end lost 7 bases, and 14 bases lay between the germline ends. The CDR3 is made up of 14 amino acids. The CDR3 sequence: CAISERAVGATQYF. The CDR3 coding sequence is TGTGCCATCAGTGAGAGGGCAGTGGGGGCGACCCAGTACTTC.

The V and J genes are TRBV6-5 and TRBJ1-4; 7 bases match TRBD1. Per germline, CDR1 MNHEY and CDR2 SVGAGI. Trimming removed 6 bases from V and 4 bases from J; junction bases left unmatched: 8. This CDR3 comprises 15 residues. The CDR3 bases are TGTGCCAGCAGAAAGACACAGGGGTTTAATGAAAAACTGTTTTTT. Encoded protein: CASRKTQGFNEKLFF.

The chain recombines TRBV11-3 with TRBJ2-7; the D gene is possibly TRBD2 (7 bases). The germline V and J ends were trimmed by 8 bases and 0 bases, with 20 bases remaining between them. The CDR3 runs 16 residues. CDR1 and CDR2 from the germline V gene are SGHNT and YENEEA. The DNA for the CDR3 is TGTGCCAGCGGGGACCGTGGGGGGGCTAGCTCCTACGAGCAGTACTTC. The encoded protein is CASGDRGGASSYEQYF.

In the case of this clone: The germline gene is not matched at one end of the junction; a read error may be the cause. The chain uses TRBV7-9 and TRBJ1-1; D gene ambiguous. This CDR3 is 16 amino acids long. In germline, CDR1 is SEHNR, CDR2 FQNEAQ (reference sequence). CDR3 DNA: TGTGCCAGCAGCTTCCTAACGGGGTTTTCGAACGCTGAAGCTTTCTTT. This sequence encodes CASSFLTGFSNAEAFF.

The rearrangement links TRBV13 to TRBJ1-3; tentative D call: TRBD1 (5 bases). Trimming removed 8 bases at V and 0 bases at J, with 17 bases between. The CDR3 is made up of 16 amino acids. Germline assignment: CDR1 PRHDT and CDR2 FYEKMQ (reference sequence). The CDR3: CASSWRGLSSGNTIYF. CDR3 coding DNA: TGTGCCAGCTCGTGGCGGGGCCTCTCCTCTGGAAACACCATATATTTT.

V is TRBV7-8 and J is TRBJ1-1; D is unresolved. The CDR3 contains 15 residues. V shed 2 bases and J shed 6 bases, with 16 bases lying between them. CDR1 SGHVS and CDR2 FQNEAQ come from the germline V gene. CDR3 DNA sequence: TGTGCCAGCAGCTTATTAGAGGGCCTCGAACCTGAAGCTTTCTTT. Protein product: CASSLLEGLEPEAFF.

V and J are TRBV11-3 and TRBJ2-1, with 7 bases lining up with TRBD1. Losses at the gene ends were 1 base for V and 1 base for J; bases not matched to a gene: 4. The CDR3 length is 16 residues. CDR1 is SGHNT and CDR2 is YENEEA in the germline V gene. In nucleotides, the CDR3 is TGTGCCAGCAGCTTAGCCGGGACAGCTTCCTACAATGAGCAGTTCTTC. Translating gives CASSLAGTASYNEQFF.

CDR3 sequence reads: CASSLTGFYGYTF. CDR3 sequence (DNA): TGTGCCAGCAGCTTGACAGGGTTCTATGGCTACACCTTC. This sequence joins TRBV5-8 and TRBJ1-2; D possibly corresponds to TRBD1 (6 bases). This CDR3 spans 13 amino acids. V was clipped by 1 base and J by 4 bases, with 8 bases between them. Germline V gives CDR1 SGHTS, CDR2 YDEGEE.

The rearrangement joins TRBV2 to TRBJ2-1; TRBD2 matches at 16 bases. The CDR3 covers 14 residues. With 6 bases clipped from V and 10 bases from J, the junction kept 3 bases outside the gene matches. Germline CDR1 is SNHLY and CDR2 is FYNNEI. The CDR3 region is CASRAGLAGGEQFF. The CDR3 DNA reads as TGTGCCAGCAGGGCGGGACTAGCGGGAGGGGAGCAGTTCTTC.

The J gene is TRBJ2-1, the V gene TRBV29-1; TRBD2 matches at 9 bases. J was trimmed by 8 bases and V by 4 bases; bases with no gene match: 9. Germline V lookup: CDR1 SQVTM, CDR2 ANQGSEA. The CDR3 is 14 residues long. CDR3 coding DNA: TGCAGCGTTGTATCGGCGGGAGGGCATGATGAGCAGTTCTTC. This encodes CSVVSAGGHDEQFF.

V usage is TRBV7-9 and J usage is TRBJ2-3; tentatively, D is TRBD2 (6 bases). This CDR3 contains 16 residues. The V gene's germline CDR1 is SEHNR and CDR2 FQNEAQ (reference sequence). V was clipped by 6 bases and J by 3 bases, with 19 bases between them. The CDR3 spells CASSTSHGGRTDTQYF. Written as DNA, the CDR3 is TGTGCCAGCAGTACTAGCCACGGGGGTAGAACAGATACGCAGTATTTT.

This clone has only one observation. The DNA of the CDR3 is TGTGCCAGCAGTTTATCGGACAGGGTAAGGATTTGGGAGACCCAGTACTTC. It specifies CASSLSDRVRIWETQYF. V is TRBV27 and J is TRBJ2-5, with 8 positions matching TRBD1. The CDR3 runs to 17 residues. Germline trimming cut 0 bases from V and 5 bases from J; bases unmatched to any gene: 11. The germline gives CDR1 MNHEY, CDR2 SMNVEV (reference sequence).

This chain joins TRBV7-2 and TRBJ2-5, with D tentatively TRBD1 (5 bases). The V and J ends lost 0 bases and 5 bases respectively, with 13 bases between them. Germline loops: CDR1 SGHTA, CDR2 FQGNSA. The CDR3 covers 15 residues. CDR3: CASSLASLGRETQYF. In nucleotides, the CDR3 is TGTGCCAGCAGCTTAGCTTCGTTGGGGCGGGAGACCCAGTACTTC.

The CDR3 DNA sequence: TGTGCCAGCAGCTTAGCGGGGACTAGCGGTTTCACAGATACGCAGTATTTT. Translation: CASSLAGTSGFTDTQYF. The chain employs TRBV7-2 and TRBJ2-3; 11 bases align to TRBD2. Trimming removed 0 bases from V and 2 bases from J; junction bases left unmatched: 4. The CDR3 is made up of 17 amino acids. Germline V gives CDR1 SGHTA, CDR2 FQGNSA.

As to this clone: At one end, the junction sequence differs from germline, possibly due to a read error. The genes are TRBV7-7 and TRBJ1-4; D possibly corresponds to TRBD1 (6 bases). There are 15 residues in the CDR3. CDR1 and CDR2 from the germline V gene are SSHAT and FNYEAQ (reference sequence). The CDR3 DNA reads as TGTGCTAGCAGCTTAGCGACAGGACGTAATGAAAAACTGTTTTTT. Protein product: CASSLATGRNEKLFF.

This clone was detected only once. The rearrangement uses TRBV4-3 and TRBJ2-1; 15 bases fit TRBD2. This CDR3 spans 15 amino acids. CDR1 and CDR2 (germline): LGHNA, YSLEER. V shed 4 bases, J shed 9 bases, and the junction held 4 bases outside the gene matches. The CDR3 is CASSPGLAGGREQFF. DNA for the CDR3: TGCGCCAGCAGCCCTGGACTAGCGGGGGGGCGTGAGCAGTTCTTC.

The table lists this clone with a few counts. In DNA, the CDR3 is TGTGCCAGCAGCGCTGGGACTAGCGGGATGGAGTACTTC. Its translation is CASSAGTSGMEYF. The rearrangement links TRBV7-6 to TRBJ2-7, with 13 bases that match TRBD2. CDR1 is SGHVS and CDR2 is FNYEAQ in the germline V gene. The CDR3 covers 13 residues. Unmatched junction bases numbered 6, after V lost 5 bases and J lost 11 bases.

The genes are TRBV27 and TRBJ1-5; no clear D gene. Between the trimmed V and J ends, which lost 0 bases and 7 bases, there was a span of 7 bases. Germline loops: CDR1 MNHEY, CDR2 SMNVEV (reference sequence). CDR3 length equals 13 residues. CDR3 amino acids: CASSLSSRQPQHF. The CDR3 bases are TGTGCCAGCAGTTTATCTTCGAGGCAGCCCCAGCATTTT.

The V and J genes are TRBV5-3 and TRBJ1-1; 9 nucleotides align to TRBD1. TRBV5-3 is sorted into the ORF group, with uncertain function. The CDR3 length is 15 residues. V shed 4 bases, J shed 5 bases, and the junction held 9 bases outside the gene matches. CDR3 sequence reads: CARSTGQGIRTEAFF. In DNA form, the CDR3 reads TGTGCCAGAAGCACCGGACAGGGGATTAGGACTGAAGCTTTCTTT.

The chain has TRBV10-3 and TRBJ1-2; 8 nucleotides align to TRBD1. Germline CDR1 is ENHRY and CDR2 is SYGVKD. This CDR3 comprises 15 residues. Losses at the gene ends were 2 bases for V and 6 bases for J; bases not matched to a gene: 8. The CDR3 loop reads CAISETPTGENGYTF. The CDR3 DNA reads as TGTGCCATCAGTGAGACCCCGACAGGGGAGAATGGCTACACCTTC.

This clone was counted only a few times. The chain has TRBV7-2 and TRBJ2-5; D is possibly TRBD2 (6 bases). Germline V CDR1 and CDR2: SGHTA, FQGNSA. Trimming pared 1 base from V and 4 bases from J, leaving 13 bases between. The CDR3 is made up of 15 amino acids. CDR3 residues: CASSLVRGFGETQYF. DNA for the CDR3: TGTGCCAGCAGCTTAGTTCGGGGGTTCGGAGAGACCCAGTACTTC.

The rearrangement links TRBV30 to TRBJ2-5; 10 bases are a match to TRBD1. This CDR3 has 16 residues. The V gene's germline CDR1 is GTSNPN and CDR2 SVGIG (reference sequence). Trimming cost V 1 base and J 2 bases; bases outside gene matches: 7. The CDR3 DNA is TGTGCCTGGAGTGGCCTGGGGACAGGGGTGCAAGAGACCCAGTACTTC. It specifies CAWSGLGTGVQETQYF.

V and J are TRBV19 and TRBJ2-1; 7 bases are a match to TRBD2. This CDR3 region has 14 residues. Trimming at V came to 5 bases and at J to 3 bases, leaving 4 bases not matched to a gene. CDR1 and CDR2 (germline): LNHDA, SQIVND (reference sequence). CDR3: CASSYLAGYNEQFF. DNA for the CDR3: TGTGCCAGTAGTTACTTAGCGGGCTACAATGAGCAGTTCTTC.

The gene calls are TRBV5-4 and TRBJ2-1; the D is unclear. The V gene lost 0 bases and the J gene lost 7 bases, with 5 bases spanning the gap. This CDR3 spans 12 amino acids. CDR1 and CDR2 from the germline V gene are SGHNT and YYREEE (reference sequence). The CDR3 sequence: CASSLDYNEQFF. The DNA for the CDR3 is TGTGCCAGCAGCTTGGATTATAATGAGCAGTTCTTC.

The CDR3 DNA sequence: TGCAGCTCGAGTTCAGGCACTGAAGCTTTCTTT. Its translation: CSSSSGTEAFF. The chain carries TRBV29-1 and TRBJ1-1, with D unresolved. With 8 bases removed from V and 4 bases from J, the gap between germline ends came to 11 bases. The CDR3 has 11 amino acids. CDR1 and CDR2 from the germline V gene are SQVTM and ANQGSEA.

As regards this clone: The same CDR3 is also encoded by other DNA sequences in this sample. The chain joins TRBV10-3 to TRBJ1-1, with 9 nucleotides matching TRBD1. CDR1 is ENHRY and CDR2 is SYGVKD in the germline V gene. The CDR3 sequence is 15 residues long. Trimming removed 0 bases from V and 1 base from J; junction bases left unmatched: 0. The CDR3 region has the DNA TGTGCCATCAGTGAGTCGGACAGGGGGAACACTGAAGCTTTCTTT. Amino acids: CAISESDRGNTEAFF.

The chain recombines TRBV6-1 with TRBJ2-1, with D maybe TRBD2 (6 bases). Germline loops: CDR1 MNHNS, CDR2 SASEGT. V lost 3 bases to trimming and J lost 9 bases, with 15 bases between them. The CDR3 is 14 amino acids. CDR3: CASSEDYRLPEQFF. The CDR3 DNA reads TGTGCCAGCAGTGAGGACTATCGTCTCCCTGAGCAGTTCTTC.